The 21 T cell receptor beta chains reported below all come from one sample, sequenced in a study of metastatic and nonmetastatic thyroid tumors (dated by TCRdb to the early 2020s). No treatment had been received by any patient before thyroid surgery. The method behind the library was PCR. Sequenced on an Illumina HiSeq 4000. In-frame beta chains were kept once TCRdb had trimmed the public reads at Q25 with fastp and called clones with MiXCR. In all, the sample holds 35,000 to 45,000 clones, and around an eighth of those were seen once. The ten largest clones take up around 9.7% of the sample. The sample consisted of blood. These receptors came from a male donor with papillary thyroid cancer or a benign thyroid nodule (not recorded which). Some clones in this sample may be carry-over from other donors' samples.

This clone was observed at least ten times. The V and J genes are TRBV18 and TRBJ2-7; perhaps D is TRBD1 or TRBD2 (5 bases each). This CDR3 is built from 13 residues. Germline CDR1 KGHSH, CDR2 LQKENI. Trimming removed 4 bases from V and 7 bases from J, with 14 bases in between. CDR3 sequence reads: CASSQGTPGEQYF. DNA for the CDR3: TGTGCCAGCTCACAAGGGACCCCGGGAGAGCAGTACTTC.

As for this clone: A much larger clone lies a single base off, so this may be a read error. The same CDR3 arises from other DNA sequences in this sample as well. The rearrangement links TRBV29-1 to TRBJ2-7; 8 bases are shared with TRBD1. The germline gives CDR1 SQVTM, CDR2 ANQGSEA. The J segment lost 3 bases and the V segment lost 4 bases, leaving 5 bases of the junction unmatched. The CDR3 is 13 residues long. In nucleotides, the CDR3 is TGCAGCGTTGTTCGAACAGGGGGCTACGAGCAGTACTTC. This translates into CSVVRTGGYEQYF.

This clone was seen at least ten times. CDR3 amino acids: CSARGRLAGIYNEQFF. The CDR3 region has the DNA TGCAGTGCTAGGGGACGGCTAGCGGGGATCTACAATGAGCAGTTCTTC. The chain combines TRBV20-1 with TRBJ2-1; TRBD2 agrees at 9 bases. CDR3 length equals 16 residues. The germline V gene encodes CDR1 DFQATT and CDR2 SNEGSKA (reference sequence). V trimming: 3 bases; J trimming: 3 bases; junction bases outside the gene matches: 9.

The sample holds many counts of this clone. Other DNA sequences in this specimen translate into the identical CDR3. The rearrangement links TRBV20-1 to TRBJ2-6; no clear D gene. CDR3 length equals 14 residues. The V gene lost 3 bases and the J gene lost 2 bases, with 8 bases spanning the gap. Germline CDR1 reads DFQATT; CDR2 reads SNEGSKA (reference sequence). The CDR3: CSARGYTGANVLTF. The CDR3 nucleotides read TGCAGTGCTAGGGGGTACACTGGGGCCAACGTCCTGACTTTC.

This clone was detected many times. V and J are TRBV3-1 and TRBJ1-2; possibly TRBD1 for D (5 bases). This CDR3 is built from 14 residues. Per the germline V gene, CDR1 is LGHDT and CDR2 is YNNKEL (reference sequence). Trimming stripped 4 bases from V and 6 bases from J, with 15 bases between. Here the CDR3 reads CASSRSGGDHGYTF. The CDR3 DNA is TGTGCCAGCAGCCGAAGTGGGGGGGACCATGGCTACACCTTC.

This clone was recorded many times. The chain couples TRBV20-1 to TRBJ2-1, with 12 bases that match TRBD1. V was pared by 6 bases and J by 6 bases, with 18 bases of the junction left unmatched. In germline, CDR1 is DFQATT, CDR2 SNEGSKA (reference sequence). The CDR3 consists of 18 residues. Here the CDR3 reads CSASEHRDRGLRVNEQFF. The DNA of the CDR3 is TGCAGTGCCTCCGAACACCGGGACAGGGGGCTTAGGGTCAATGAGCAGTTCTTC.

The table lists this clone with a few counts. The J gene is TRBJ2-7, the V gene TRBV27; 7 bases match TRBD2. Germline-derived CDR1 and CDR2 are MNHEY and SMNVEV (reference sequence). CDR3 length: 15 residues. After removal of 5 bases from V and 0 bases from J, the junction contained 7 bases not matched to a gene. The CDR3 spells CASSGSGSSSYEQYF. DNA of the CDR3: TGTGCCAGCAGTGGTAGCGGGTCCTCCTCCTACGAGCAGTACTTC.

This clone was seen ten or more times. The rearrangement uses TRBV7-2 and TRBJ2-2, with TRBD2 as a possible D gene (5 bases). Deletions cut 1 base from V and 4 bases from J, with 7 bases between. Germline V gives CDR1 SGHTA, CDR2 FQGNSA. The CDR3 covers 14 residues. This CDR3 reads CASSLESGTGELFF. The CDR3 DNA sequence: TGTGCCAGCAGCTTAGAGAGCGGCACCGGGGAGCTGTTTTTT.

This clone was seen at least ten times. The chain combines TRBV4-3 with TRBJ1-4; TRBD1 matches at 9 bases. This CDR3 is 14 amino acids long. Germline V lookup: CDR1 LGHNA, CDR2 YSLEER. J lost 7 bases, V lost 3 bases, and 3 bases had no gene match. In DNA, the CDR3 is TGCGCCAGCAGCCAGGGACAGGGTTTTGAAAAACTGTTTTTT. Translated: CASSQGQGFEKLFF.

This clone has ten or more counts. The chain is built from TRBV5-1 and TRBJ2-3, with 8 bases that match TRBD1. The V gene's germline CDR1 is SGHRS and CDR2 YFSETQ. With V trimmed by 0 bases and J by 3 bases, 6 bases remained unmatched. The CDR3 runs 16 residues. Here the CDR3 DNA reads TGCGCCAGCAGCTTGGAGCAGGGGGCGATGACAGATACGCAGTATTTT. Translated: CASSLEQGAMTDTQYF.

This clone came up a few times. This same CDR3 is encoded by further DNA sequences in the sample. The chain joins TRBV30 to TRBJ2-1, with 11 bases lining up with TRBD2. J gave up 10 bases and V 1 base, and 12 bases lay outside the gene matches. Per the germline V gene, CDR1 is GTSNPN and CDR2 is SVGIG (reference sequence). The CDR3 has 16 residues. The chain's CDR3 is CAWSGVAGGPRGEQFF. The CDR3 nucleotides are TGTGCCTGGAGTGGAGTAGCGGGAGGGCCGAGGGGGGAGCAGTTCTTC.

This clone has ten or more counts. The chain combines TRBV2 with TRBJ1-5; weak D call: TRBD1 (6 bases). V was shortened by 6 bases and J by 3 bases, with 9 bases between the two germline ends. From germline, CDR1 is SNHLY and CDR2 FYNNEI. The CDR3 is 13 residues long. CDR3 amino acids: CASSRDNNQPQHF. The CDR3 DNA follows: TGTGCCAGCAGCCGGGACAACAATCAGCCCCAGCATTTT.

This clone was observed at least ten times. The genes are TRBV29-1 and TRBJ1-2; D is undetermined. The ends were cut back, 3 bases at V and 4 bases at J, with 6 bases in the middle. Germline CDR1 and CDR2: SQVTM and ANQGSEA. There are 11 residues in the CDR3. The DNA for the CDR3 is TGCAGCGTTGATAAGAGCTATGGCTACACCTTC. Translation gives CSVDKSYGYTF.

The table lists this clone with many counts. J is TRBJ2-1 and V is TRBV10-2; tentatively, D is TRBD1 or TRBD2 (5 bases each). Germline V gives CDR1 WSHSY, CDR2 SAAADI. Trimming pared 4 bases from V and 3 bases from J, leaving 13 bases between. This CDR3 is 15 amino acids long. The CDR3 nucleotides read TGCGCCAGCAGTGTATGGGGGAGCGGCTACAATGAGCAGTTCTTC. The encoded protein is CASSVWGSGYNEQFF.

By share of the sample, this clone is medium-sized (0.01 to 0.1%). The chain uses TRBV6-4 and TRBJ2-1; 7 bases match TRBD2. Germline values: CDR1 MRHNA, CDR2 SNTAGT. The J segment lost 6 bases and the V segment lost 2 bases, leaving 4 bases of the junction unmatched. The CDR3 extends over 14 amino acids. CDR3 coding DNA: TGTGCCAGCAGTGACGGACTAGACCTCAATGAGCAGTTCTTC. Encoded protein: CASSDGLDLNEQFF.

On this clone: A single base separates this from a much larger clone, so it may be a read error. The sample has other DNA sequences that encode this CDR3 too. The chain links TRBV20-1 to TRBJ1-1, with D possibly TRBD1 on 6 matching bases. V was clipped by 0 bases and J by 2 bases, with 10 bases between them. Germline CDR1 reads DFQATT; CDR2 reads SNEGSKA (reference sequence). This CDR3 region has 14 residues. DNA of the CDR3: TGCAGTGCTAGAGAGGGACACTCAAACACTGAAGCTTTCTTT. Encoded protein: CSAREGHSNTEAFF.

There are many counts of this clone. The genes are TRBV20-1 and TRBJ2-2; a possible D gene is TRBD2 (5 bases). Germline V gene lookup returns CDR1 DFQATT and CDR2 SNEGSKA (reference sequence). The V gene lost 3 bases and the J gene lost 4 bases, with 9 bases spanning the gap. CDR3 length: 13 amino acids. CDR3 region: CSARGSGTGELFF. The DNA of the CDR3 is TGCAGTGCTAGGGGGAGCGGCACCGGGGAGCTGTTTTTT.

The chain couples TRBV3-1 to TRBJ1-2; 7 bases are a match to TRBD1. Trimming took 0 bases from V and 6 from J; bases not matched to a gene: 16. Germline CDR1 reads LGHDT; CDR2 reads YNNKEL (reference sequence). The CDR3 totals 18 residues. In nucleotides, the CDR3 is TGTGCCAGCAGCCAAGAACCCCCCCGACAGGGCCCCTCGGATGGCTACACCTTC. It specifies CASSQEPPRQGPSDGYTF.

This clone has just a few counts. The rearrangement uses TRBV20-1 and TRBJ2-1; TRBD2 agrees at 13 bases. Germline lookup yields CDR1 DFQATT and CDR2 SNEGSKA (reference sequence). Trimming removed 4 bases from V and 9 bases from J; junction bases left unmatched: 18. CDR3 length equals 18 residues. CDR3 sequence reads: CSATDPQLAGGLRGEQFF. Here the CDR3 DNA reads TGCAGTGCTACCGATCCTCAACTAGCGGGAGGGCTGAGGGGTGAGCAGTTCTTC.

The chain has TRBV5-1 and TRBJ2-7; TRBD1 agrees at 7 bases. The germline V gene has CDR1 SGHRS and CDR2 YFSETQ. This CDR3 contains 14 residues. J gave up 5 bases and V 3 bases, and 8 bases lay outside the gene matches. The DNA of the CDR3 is TGCGCCAGCAGCTACAGACAGGGTATCCACGAGCAGTACTTC. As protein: CASSYRQGIHEQYF.

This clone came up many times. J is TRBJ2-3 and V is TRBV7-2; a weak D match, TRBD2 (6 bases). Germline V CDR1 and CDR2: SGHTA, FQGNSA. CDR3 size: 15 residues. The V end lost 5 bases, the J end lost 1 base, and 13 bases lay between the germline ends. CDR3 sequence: CASSPVRRGTDTQYF. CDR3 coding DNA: TGTGCCAGCAGCCCAGTGAGGAGGGGCACAGATACGCAGTATTTT.